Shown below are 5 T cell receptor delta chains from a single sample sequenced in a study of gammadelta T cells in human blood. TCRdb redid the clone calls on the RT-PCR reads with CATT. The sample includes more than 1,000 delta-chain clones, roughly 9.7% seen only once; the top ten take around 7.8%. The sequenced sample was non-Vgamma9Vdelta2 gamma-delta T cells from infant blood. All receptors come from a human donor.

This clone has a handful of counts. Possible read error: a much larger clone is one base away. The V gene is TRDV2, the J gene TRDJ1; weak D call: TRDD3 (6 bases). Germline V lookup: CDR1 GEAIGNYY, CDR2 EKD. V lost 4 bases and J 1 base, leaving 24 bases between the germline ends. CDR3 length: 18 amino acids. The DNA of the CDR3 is TGTGCCTGTGAGGAGCTACGAAGGGGGGAAACGTTCACCGATAAACTCATCTTT. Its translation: CACEELRRGETFTDKLIF.

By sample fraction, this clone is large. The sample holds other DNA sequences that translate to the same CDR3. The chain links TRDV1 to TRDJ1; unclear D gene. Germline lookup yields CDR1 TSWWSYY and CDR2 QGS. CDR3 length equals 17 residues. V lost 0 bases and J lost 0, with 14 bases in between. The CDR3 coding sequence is TGTGCTCTTGGGGAACTACCTCCCATAATCTACACCGATAAACTCATCTTT. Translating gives CALGELPPIIYTDKLIF.

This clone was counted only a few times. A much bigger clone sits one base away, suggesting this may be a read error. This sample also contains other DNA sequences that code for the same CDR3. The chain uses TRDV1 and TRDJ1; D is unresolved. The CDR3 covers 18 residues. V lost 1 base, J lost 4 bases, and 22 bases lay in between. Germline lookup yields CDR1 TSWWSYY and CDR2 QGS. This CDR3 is CALGEPRGSLRWSDKLIF. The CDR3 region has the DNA TGTGCTCTTGGGGAACCCAGGGGTTCACTTAGATGGAGCGATAAACTCATCTTT.

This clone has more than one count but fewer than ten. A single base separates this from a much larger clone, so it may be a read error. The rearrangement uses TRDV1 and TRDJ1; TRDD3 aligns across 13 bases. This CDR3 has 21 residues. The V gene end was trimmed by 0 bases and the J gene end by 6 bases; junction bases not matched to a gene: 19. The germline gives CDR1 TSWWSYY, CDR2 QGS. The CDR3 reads CALGELSPPLLGDTGTNKLIF. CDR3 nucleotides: TGTGCTCTTGGGGAACTCTCGCCCCCGTTACTGGGGGATACGGGGACCAATAAACTCATCTTT.

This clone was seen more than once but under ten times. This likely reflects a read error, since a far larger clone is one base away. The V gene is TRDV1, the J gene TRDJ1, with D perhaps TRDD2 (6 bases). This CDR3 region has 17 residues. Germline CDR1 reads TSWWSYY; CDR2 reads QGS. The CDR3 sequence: CALVELEIPKGTDKLIF. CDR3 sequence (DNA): TGTGCTCTTGTGGAACTAGAGATTCCTAAGGGCACCGATAAACTCATCTTT.